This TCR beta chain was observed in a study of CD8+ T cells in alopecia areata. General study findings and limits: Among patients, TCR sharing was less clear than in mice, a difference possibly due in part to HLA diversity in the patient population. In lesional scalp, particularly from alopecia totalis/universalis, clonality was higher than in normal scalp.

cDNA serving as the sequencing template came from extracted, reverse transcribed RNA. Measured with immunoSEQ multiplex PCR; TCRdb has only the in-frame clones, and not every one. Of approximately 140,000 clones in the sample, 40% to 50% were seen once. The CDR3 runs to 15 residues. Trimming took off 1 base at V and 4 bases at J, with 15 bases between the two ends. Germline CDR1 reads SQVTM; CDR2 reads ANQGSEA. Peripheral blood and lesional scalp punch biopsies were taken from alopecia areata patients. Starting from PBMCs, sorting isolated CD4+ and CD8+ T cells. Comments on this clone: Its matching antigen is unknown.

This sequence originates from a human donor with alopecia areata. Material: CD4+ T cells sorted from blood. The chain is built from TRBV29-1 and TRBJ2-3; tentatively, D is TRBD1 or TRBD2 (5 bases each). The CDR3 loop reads CSVEAPGHRSDTQYF. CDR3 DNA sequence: TGCAGCGTTGAAGCACCGGGGCATCGGTCAGATACGCAGTATTTT.